This T cell receptor beta chain was profiled in a study of blood T cell repertoires in COVID-19. The wider study: The samples span acute and convalescent COVID-19 from the United States, Italy and Spain. The cDNA or gDNA used as material had been derived from T cells, B-cell-depleted T cells, or PBMCs.

Authors' processing steps: By means of reference gene primer amplification, nucleated cell counts were estimated. Assay used: immunoSEQ multiplex PCR; TCRdb lists only in-frame clones, some missing. The V and J calls and clone size come from that table; D and trimming were worked out from the DNA. The data contain about 200,000 clones, over 60% of them seen just once; the ten biggest clones take up about 5.5%. The CDR3 is 14 amino acids. Germline V gene data show CDR1 as SNHLY and CDR2 as FYNNEI. The V end was cut by 3 bases, the J end by 6 bases, with 12 bases between. This receptor was obtained from a woman between 70 and 85 years old with acute or convalescent COVID-19. The sample consisted of peripheral blood. The rearrangement uses TRBV2 and TRBJ2-4, with D possibly TRBD1 on 6 matching bases. Here the CDR3 DNA reads TGTGCCAGCAGTGACCAGGGGTTTGGAAACATTCAGTACTTC. This sequence encodes CASSDQGFGNIQYF.